These 17 T cell receptor beta chains were sequenced from one sample in a study of T cells in Graves' hyperthyroidism and ophthalmopathy (dated by TCRdb to the late 2010s). Libraries came from multiplex PCR. Sequenced on an Illumina HiSeq 2000. TCR beta CDR3 regions were amplified from RNA transcripts. A first-round RT-PCR of the TCR CDR3 used the HTBI primer set with the Qiagen OneStep RT-PCR kit. The public reads were quality trimmed at Q25 with fastp and then assembled into clones with MiXCR by TCRdb, keeping productive beta chains. Records with the same CDR3 protein are collapsed into one entry carrying the most frequent genes and DNA. The sample table holds about 46,000 distinct CDR3 sequences, of which 49% were seen once. The top ten clonotypes cover 30% to 40% of the sample. Sequencing was performed on peripheral blood or thyroid tissue (not recorded which). Receptor source: a woman between 45 and 65 years old with Graves' hyperthyroidism.

This rearrangement joins TRBV7-9 to TRBJ1-5, with a tentative D call TRBD1 (5 bases). The germline CDR1 and CDR2 sequences are SEHNR and FQNEAQ (reference sequence). V lost 4 bases and J 6 bases, leaving 13 bases between the germline ends. The CDR3 is 14 residues long. The DNA for the CDR3 is TGTGCCAGCAGCTCCTCCGCGGGGGGTCAGCCCCAGCATTTT. As protein: CASSSSAGGQPQHF.

In this sample, this clonotype turned up a few times. V is TRBV7-2 and J is TRBJ2-5; tentatively, D is TRBD2 (5 bases). The germline V and J ends were trimmed by 2 bases and 2 bases, with 6 bases remaining between them. Germline V gene data show CDR1 as SGHTA and CDR2 as FQGNSA. This CDR3 contains 13 residues. The CDR3: CASSLSGQETQYF. The CDR3 region has the DNA TGTGCCAGCAGCTTATCGGGACAAGAGACCCAGTACTTC.

Ten or more counts support this clonotype. The chain links TRBV9 to TRBJ2-2; D tentatively reads TRBD1 or TRBD2 (6 bases each). CDR1 and CDR2 (germline): SGDLS, YYNGEE. V was pared by 0 bases and J by 7 bases, with 10 bases between. This CDR3 spans 14 amino acids. DNA for the CDR3: TGTGCCAGCAGCGTAGCAGGGGAGGACGGGGAGCTGTTTTTT. It translates to CASSVAGEDGELFF.

CDR3 region: CASSFPGQGYEQYF. CDR3 in DNA: TGTGCCAGCAGCTTTCCGGGACAGGGGTACGAGCAGTACTTC. This chain connects TRBV11-2 to TRBJ2-7; 10 positions match TRBD1. This CDR3 is 14 amino acids long. The junction had 3 bases not matched to a gene; V was cut back by 3 bases and J by 4 bases. CDR1 SGHAT and CDR2 FQNNGV come from the germline V gene.

The chain carries TRBV7-3 and TRBJ1-2, with D possibly TRBD1 on 6 matching bases. The CDR3 sequence is 14 residues long. V was pared by 2 bases and J by 6 bases, with 13 bases between. Germline assignment: CDR1 SGHTA and CDR2 FQGTGA. The CDR3 loop is CASSLGRTVDGYTF. DNA of the CDR3: TGTGCCAGCAGCTTAGGTAGGACAGTGGATGGCTACACCTTC.

For this clonotype: The junction departs from the called germline gene at one end, perhaps through a read error. This chain links TRBV5-1 with TRBJ1-2; 8 bases are shared with TRBD1. This CDR3 is built from 15 residues. Germline loops: CDR1 SGHRS, CDR2 YFSETQ. The CDR3 sequence: CASSGRDRRNYGYTF. The CDR3 bases are TGTGCCAGCAGCGGCCGGGACAGGAGAAACTATGGCTACACCTTC.

The V gene is TRBV5-1, the J gene TRBJ1-1, with 9 bases that match TRBD1. Trimming took 5 bases from V and 11 from J; bases not matched to a gene: 13. The CDR3 runs to 14 residues. The V gene's germline CDR1 is SGHRS and CDR2 YFSETQ. CDR3 sequence (DNA): TGCGCCAGCAGGGAGCCGGGACAGGGAAGCGGGGCTTTCTTT. Residues: CASREPGQGSGAFF. Full variable domain (rest looked up from reference TRBV5-1 and TRBJ1-1): KAGVTQTPRYLIKTRGQQVTLSCSPISGHRSVSWYQQTPGQGLQFLFEYFSETQRNKGNFPGRFSGRQFSNSRSEMNVSTLELGDSALYLCASREPGQGSGAFFGQGTRLTVV.

In regard to this clonotype: This sequence may be a read error, since a much larger clone differs from it by one base. It is likely a read error, because the conserved phenylalanine at the end of the CDR3 is missing. The chain joins TRBV19 to TRBJ2-5, with D perhaps matching TRBD2 (5 bases). The CDR3 loop spans 14 amino acids. Trimming shortened V by 11 bases and J by 1 base, and 17 bases separated the two germline ends. Germline V gene sequence: CDR1 LNHDA, CDR2 SQIVND (reference sequence). The CDR3, as DNA: TGTGCCTGGAGTGTACCGGGATTCCAAGAGACCCAGTACGTC. Protein product: CAWSVPGFQETQYV.

This clonotype was seen only once. This rearrangement joins TRBV4-1 to TRBJ2-2; D remains ambiguous. Trimming took off 0 bases at V and 4 bases at J, with 9 bases between the two ends. The germline gives CDR1 MGHRA, CDR2 YSYEKL. CDR3 length equals 15 residues. Here the CDR3 reads CASSQELHPTGELFF. The CDR3 nucleotides read TGCGCCAGCAGCCAAGAACTACACCCCACCGGGGAGCTGTTTTTT.

About this clonotype itself: Sequence at one end of the junction differs from germline and may be a read error. The chain employs TRBV5-1 and TRBJ1-2, with D maybe TRBD1 (5 bases). CDR1 SGHRS and CDR2 YFSETQ come from the germline V gene. The length of the CDR3 is 13 residues. CDR3 amino acids: CASSFGRESGYTF. The DNA of the CDR3 is TGTGCCAGCAGCTTTGGCAGGGAGAGTGGCTACACCTTC.

The gene calls are TRBV19 and TRBJ2-2; TRBD1 is a possible D gene (6 bases). The germline gives CDR1 LNHDA, CDR2 SQIVND (reference sequence). This CDR3 region has 16 residues. V was clipped by 9 bases and J by 0 bases, with 17 bases between them. The CDR3 loop is CASSLEQGTNTGELFF. Here the CDR3 DNA reads TGTGCCAGCAGCTTGGAACAGGGAACGAACACCGGGGAGCTGTTTTTT.

J is TRBJ2-6 and V is TRBV20-1, with TRBD1 as a possible D gene (6 bases). The V end lost 1 base, the J end lost 4 bases, and 8 bases lay between the germline ends. The V gene's germline CDR1 is DFQATT and CDR2 SNEGSKA (reference sequence). The CDR3 covers 14 residues. Here the CDR3 DNA reads TGCAGTGCTAGAGGACAGGCCGGGGCCAACGTCCTGACTTTC. Amino acids: CSARGQAGANVLTF.

V usage is TRBV12-3 or TRBV12-4 and J usage is TRBJ2-7; 7 positions agree with TRBD1. The CDR3 consists of 14 residues. The ends lost 5 bases at V and 5 bases at J; junction bases unmatched: 9. The CDR3 sequence: CASSAGTVADEQYF. In nucleotides, the CDR3 is TGTGCCAGCAGTGCCGGGACAGTCGCGGACGAGCAGTACTTC.

The gene calls are TRBV7-2 and TRBJ2-3; D may be TRBD2 (5 bases). V lost 3 bases to trimming and J lost 2 bases, with 9 bases between them. The CDR3 loop spans 14 amino acids. Germline CDR1 and CDR2: SGHTA and FQGNSA. The CDR3: CASSLAEATDTQYF. The CDR3 nucleotides read TGTGCCAGCAGCTTGGCGGAGGCCACAGATACGCAGTATTTT.

Comments on this clonotype: At one of its ends the junction is not consistent with the germline gene, which may arise from a read error. V and J are TRBV7-9 and TRBJ1-2, with D possibly TRBD1 on 6 matching bases. The CDR3 covers 14 residues. From germline, CDR1 is SEHNR and CDR2 FQNEAQ (reference sequence). In nucleotides, the CDR3 is TGCAGAAGCAGCCATACGACAGGCAACTATGGCTACACCTTC. Its translation: CRSSHTTGNYGYTF.

On this clonotype: Being one base from a much bigger clone, this may be a read error. The chain recombines TRBV2 with TRBJ2-3; 9 bases are a match to TRBD2. Germline CDR1 reads SNHLY; CDR2 reads FYNNEI. Trimming at V came to 8 bases and at J to 7 bases, leaving 16 bases not matched to a gene. There are 16 residues in the CDR3. The CDR3 sequence: CASGLAGVAGGHTQYF. Written as DNA, the CDR3 is TGTGCCAGCGGCTTAGCTGGGGTCGCGGGAGGGCATACGCAGTATTTT.

This clonotype showed up just a few times. The chain employs TRBV6-1 and TRBJ2-5; 9 bases fit TRBD1. From germline, CDR1 is MNHNS and CDR2 SASEGT. CDR3 length: 14 residues. With 7 bases clipped from V and 0 bases from J, the junction kept 3 bases outside the gene matches. CDR3 protein: CASKTGGYQETQYF. The CDR3 nucleotides are TGTGCCAGCAAGACAGGGGGATACCAAGAGACCCAGTACTTC.